Described below is a single T cell receptor beta chain sequence and its context. Its antigen is not known. An approximately 180 ng quantity of DNA, 30,000 to 35,000 T cell genomes, went into the sorted-subset replicate PCRs. The repertoire was sequenced with immunoSEQ multiplex PCR; TCRdb's copy has only in-frame clones and lacks some. The table includes about 1 million clones, about 75% detected once. The record originates from a study of shared clonotypes between healthy human individuals. Broader study findings: For sorted subsets, rarefaction showed incomplete sequencing despite large depth. It was observed that roughly 5.4% of naive CD4 clonotypes were shared across a few donors. Blood was the only sampled material, and tissue repertoires likely differ.

Sequences were obtained from memory CD4+ T cells sorted from blood. This sample's subset: CD45RA-negative fraction. The clonotype originates from a man aged 18 to 29 in good health.

The chain's CDR3 is CASSPTSGGALEQFF. CDR3 nucleotide sequence: TGTGCCAGCAGCCCGACTAGCGGGGGAGCTTTAGAGCAGTTCTTC. The rearrangement uses TRBV7-3 and TRBJ2-1, with TRBD2 identical over 12 bases. Germline loops: CDR1 SGHTA, CDR2 FQGTGA. The V and J ends lost 5 bases and 10 bases, in that order; junction bases with no gene match: 9. The CDR3 runs to 15 residues.